Each of the 3 T cell receptor beta chains below was sequenced from the same sample in a study of identical twins. TCRdb passed the 5' RACE reads through MiXCR, listing each CDR3 protein once. The sample lists 650,000 to 800,000 distinct CDR3 sequences; 8.6% were seen once. These data also formed part of another study, on yellow fever vaccine responses in identical twins.

Sequencing was done on a sample of PBMCs. The receptors here all came from a woman in her late teens or twenties in good health.

Ten or more counts support this clonotype. The chain links TRBV25-1 to TRBJ2-7, with TRBD2 identical over 10 bases. The CDR3 contains 15 residues. The V gene's germline CDR1 is MGHDK and CDR2 SYGVNS. V dropped 2 bases and J dropped 4; count of bases not matched to a gene: 5. In DNA form, the CDR3 reads TGTGCCAGCAGTGAACCGAGCGGGGGGGCGTACGAGCAGTACTTC. Translation: CASSEPSGGAYEQYF.

The chain has TRBV2 and TRBJ2-3; D is possibly TRBD1 (5 bases). V gave up 3 bases and J gave up 0 bases, with 16 bases separating them. The V gene's germline CDR1 is SNHLY and CDR2 FYNNEI. The CDR3 sequence is 17 residues long. CDR3 sequence (DNA): TGTGCCAGCAGTGAGGTTTATCGACAGTCTAGCACAGATACGCAGTATTTT. Amino acids: CASSEVYRQSSTDTQYF.

This clonotype was counted a few times. CDR3 DNA sequence: TGTGCCACCCTCCAGGGCCCTGGCGAGCAGTACTTC. Residues: CATLQGPGEQYF. V and J are TRBV21-1 and TRBJ2-7; TRBD2, the table's D call, was not compared with the DNA. TRBV21-1 is deemed a pseudogene. The CDR3 loop spans 12 amino acids.